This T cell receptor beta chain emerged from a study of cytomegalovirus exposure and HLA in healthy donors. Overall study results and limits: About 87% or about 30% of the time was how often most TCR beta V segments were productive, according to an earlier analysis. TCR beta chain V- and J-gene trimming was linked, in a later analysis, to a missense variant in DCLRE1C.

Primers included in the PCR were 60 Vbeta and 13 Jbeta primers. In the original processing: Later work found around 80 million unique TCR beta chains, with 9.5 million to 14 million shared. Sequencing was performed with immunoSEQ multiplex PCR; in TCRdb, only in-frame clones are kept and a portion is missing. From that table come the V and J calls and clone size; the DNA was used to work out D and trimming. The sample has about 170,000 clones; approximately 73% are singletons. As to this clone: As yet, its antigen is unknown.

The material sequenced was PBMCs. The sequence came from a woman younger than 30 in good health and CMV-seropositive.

CDR3 protein: CASSLAAQGARAFF. The CDR3 DNA sequence: TGTGCCAGCAGCTTAGCGGCGCAGGGCGCGCGAGCTTTCTTT. The genes are TRBV7-8 and TRBJ1-1; perhaps TRBD1 as D (5 bases). CDR3 length equals 14 residues. Trimming shortened V by 0 bases and J by 10 bases, and 15 bases separated the two germline ends. Per germline, CDR1 SGHVS and CDR2 FQNEAQ. Variable domain in full (rest from reference TRBV7-8 and TRBJ1-1): GAGVSQSPRYKVAKRGQDVALRCDPISGHVSLFWYQQALGQGPEFLTYFQNEAQLDKSGLPSDRFFAERPEGSVSTLKIQRTQQEDSAVYLCASSLAAQGARAFFGQGTRLTVV.